These 27 T cell receptor beta chains were sequenced from one sample in a study of CD8+ T cells in alopecia areata. Isolated RNA was reverse transcribed into cDNA used as the sequencing template. Assay used: immunoSEQ multiplex PCR; TCRdb lists only in-frame clones, some missing. The sample gives over 150,000 clones, 50% to 70% of which show up once; under 2% is in the top ten. The source was CD4+ T cells sorted from blood, collected at week 0. The receptors derive from a human donor with alopecia areata.

For this clone: At the DNA level, this CDR3 is encoded by other sequences in the same sample as well. The J gene is TRBJ2-7, the V gene TRBV29-1; D might be TRBD1 (6 bases). The CDR3 has 12 residues. Deletions cut 4 bases from V and 2 bases from J, with 9 bases between. Germline V gene data show CDR1 as SQVTM and CDR2 as ANQGSEA. The CDR3 region has the DNA TGCAGCGTTGTGAGGGGGACCTACGAGCAGTACTTC. Its protein is CSVVRGTYEQYF.

This chain joins TRBV30 and TRBJ2-1, with 7 positions matching TRBD1. The J segment lost 4 bases and the V segment lost 2 bases, leaving 2 bases of the junction unmatched. The CDR3 is made up of 13 amino acids. Germline CDR1 and CDR2: GTSNPN and SVGIG (reference sequence). The CDR3 DNA is TGTGCCTGGAGTAACAGGGGTTACAATGAGCAGTTCTTC. Amino acids: CAWSNRGYNEQFF.

This clone occurred a few times. The DNA for the CDR3 is TGTGCCAGCAGCTTAGCTAGCGGGGGGGCTGGTGAGCAGTTCTTC. Its protein product is CASSLASGGAGEQFF. This sequence joins TRBV11-1 and TRBJ2-1, with 11 bases lining up with TRBD2. The length of the CDR3 is 15 residues. Trimming cost V 0 bases and J 9 bases; bases outside gene matches: 4. CDR1 and CDR2 (germline): SGHAT, FQDESV (reference sequence). The full variable domain, rest sourced from reference TRBV11-1 and TRBJ2-1, is EAEVAQSPRYKITEKSQAVAFWCDPISGHATLYWYRQILGQGPELLVQFQDESVVDDSQLPKDRFSAERLKGVDSTLKIQPAELGDSAMYLCASSLASGGAGEQFFGPGTRLTVL.

The chain's CDR3 is CATSREGVQYF. The CDR3 DNA is TGTGCCACCAGCAGAGAAGGGGTGCAGTACTTC. The chain is built from TRBV15 and TRBJ2-7; the D gene is possibly TRBD1 (5 bases). The CDR3 sequence is 11 residues long. Trimming left V 0 bases short and J 9 bases short, with 6 bases between. Germline V lookup: CDR1 LNHNV, CDR2 YYDKDF (reference sequence).

The chain uses TRBV2 and TRBJ1-1; D gene uncertain. The CDR3 is 14 amino acids. Trimming shortened V by 6 bases and J by 1 base, and 12 bases separated the two germline ends. The germline V gene has CDR1 SNHLY and CDR2 FYNNEI. Here the CDR3 reads CASRTDNGNTEAFF. The CDR3 DNA is TGTGCCAGCAGGACGGATAATGGGAACACTGAAGCTTTCTTT.

The V call is TRBV30, the J call TRBJ2-1; 8 bases map to TRBD2. Germline loops: CDR1 GTSNPN, CDR2 SVGIG (reference sequence). The length of the CDR3 is 13 residues. After removal of 8 bases from V and 4 bases from J, the junction contained 7 bases not matched to a gene. The DNA of the CDR3 is TGTGCCCGGGGACTAGGCCCATACAATGAGCAGTTCTTC. Its protein is CARGLGPYNEQFF.

This chain connects TRBV9 to TRBJ2-2, with D maybe TRBD1 (5 bases). The CDR3 is 15 amino acids. The V and J ends lost 3 bases and 3 bases respectively, with 12 bases between them. Looked up from germline, CDR1 is SGDLS and CDR2 is YYNGEE. CDR3 region: CASSGSPGYTGELFF. The DNA of the CDR3 is TGTGCCAGCAGCGGTAGTCCAGGGTACACCGGGGAGCTGTTTTTT.

The chain has TRBV4-1 and TRBJ1-5, with 8 positions matching TRBD1. Trimming at V came to 4 bases and at J to 1 base, leaving 6 bases not matched to a gene. Germline values: CDR1 MGHRA, CDR2 YSYEKL. The CDR3 spans 16 residues. CDR3 region: CASSRTGTLSNQPQHF. CDR3 sequence (DNA): TGCGCCAGCAGCCGGACAGGGACCTTGAGCAATCAGCCCCAGCATTTT.

The rearrangement links TRBV7-8 to TRBJ1-2, with D possibly being TRBD1 (6 bases). Trimming cost V 5 bases and J 7 bases, with 20 bases left between them. The germline gives CDR1 SGHVS, CDR2 FQNEAQ. The CDR3 is 15 amino acids. CDR3 in amino acids: CASSPRGQGIAGYTF. As DNA, the CDR3 is TGTGCCAGCAGCCCCAGGGGCCAGGGGATTGCTGGCTACACCTTC. Based on the CDR3 plus reference TRBV7-8 and TRBJ1-2, the full variable domain is GAGVSQSPRYKVAKRGQDVALRCDPISGHVSLFWYQQALGQGPEFLTYFQNEAQLDKSGLPSDRFFAERPEGSVSTLKIQRTQQEDSAVYLCASSPRGQGIAGYTFGSGTRLTVV.

This clone was recorded a few times. Other DNA variants within this sample encode the same CDR3. This sequence joins TRBV30 and TRBJ2-1; the D gene is possibly TRBD2 (6 bases). The V end lost 0 bases, the J end lost 7 bases, and 7 bases lay between the germline ends. The length of the CDR3 is 12 residues. Germline V gene sequence: CDR1 GTSNPN, CDR2 SVGIG (reference sequence). In DNA form, the CDR3 reads TGTGCCTGGAGTGTTCGGGGGAATGAGCAGTTCTTC. Residues: CAWSVRGNEQFF.

CDR3 DNA sequence: TGTGCCAGCAGCGCTGGACTAGCGGGGAATCAAGAGACCCAGTACTTC. Its translation is CASSAGLAGNQETQYF. This chain connects TRBV9 to TRBJ2-5; TRBD2 agrees at 12 bases. The V gene end was trimmed by 3 bases and the J gene end by 2 bases; junction bases not matched to a gene: 5. CDR3 length equals 16 residues. Germline assignment: CDR1 SGDLS and CDR2 YYNGEE.

In its sample, this clone was seen once. The chain carries TRBV7-6 and TRBJ2-1; D is undetermined. The germline V gene has CDR1 SGHVS and CDR2 FNYEAQ. V was clipped by 2 bases and J by 5 bases, with 10 bases between them. The CDR3 covers 14 residues. The DNA of the CDR3 is TGTGCCAGCAGCTTAAGCAGGCTCAACAATGAGCAGTTCTTC. It codes for CASSLSRLNNEQFF.

The rearrangement uses TRBV7-6 and TRBJ1-1; D remains ambiguous. Germline assignment: CDR1 SGHVS and CDR2 FNYEAQ. V was shortened by 7 bases and J by 0 bases, with 15 bases between the two germline ends. The CDR3 consists of 15 residues. CDR3: CASTLEVRLNTEAFF. The CDR3 nucleotides read TGTGCCAGCACCCTGGAGGTGAGGTTGAACACTGAAGCTTTCTTT.

This clone has a handful of counts. The V gene is TRBV9, the J gene TRBJ2-1, with unresolved D. CDR1 SGDLS and CDR2 YYNGEE come from the germline V gene. V shed 0 bases and J shed 6 bases, with 10 bases lying between them. This CDR3 has 14 amino acids. In DNA form, the CDR3 reads TGTGCCAGCAGCGTAGTCCCGGGCCCCAATGAGCAGTTCTTC. Amino acids: CASSVVPGPNEQFF. Using reference TRBV9 and TRBJ2-1 for the parts outside the CDR3, the full variable domain is DSGVTQTPKHLITATGQRVTLRCSPRSGDLSVYWYQQSLDQGLQFLIQYYNGEERAKGNILERFSAQQFPDLHSELNLSSLELGDSALYFCASSVVPGPNEQFFGPGTRLTVL.

This clone came up a few times. The V call is TRBV5-6, the J call TRBJ1-5; possible D gene TRBD1, 6 bases. V dropped 0 bases and J dropped 4 bases, with 8 bases sitting between them. The CDR3 is 14 amino acids. Germline V gives CDR1 SGHDT, CDR2 YYEEEE. CDR3: CASSLGTANQPQHF. CDR3 bases: TGTGCCAGCAGCTTGGGGACAGCAAATCAGCCCCAGCATTTT.

The chain's CDR3 is CASSPLGGPVGEQFF. As DNA, the CDR3 is TGTGCCAGCAGCCCCCTCGGGGGGCCCGTGGGTGAGCAGTTCTTC. The chain combines TRBV7-3 with TRBJ2-1; weak D call: TRBD2 (7 bases). Germline lookup yields CDR1 SGHTA and CDR2 FQGTGA. The CDR3 spans 15 residues. V was cut by 5 bases and J by 9 bases, with 20 bases left in between.

This clone appeared a few times. The J gene is TRBJ1-2, the V gene TRBV29-1; TRBD1 might be the D (5 bases). This CDR3 spans 16 amino acids. Germline CDR1 reads SQVTM; CDR2 reads ANQGSEA. Trimming shortened V by 6 bases and J by 2 bases, and 22 bases separated the two germline ends. In DNA form, the CDR3 reads TGCAGCGTGGGAGGGTTTTATCCGGGACCCAACTATGGCTACACCTTC. Protein: CSVGGFYPGPNYGYTF.

This clone was recorded only once. The rearrangement uses TRBV2 and TRBJ1-6; possibly TRBD1 for D (5 bases). Germline loops: CDR1 SNHLY, CDR2 FYNNEI. This CDR3 has 13 residues. V was cut by 8 bases and J by 7 bases, with 12 bases left in between. As DNA, the CDR3 is TGTGCCAGCCCCGGGGACGGGAATTCACCCCTCCACTTT. This sequence encodes CASPGDGNSPLHF.

There are a few counts of this clone. The chain is built from TRBV5-6 and TRBJ2-1, with D possibly matching TRBD1 (5 bases). V lost 0 bases and J lost 1, with 8 bases in between. The CDR3 sequence is 15 residues long. Germline CDR1 reads SGHDT; CDR2 reads YYEEEE. The chain's CDR3 is CASSLGQGSYNEQFF. In DNA form, the CDR3 reads TGTGCCAGCAGCTTGGGGCAGGGATCCTACAATGAGCAGTTCTTC.

V and J are TRBV9 and TRBJ2-5; 8 nucleotides line up with TRBD1. Germline CDR1 is SGDLS and CDR2 is YYNGEE. The V segment lost 3 bases and the J segment 2 bases; nucleotides outside the gene matches: 6. The CDR3 spans 15 residues. The CDR3 here is CASSAQRTGQETQYF. The CDR3 DNA is TGTGCCAGCAGCGCCCAACGGACAGGGCAAGAGACCCAGTACTTC.

The chain employs TRBV29-1 and TRBJ1-2; 8 positions match TRBD1. The CDR3 runs to 14 residues. The trim removed 0 bases at V and 4 bases at J, leaving 4 bases unmatched. Looked up from germline, CDR1 is SQVTM and CDR2 is ANQGSEA. The CDR3 protein is CSVEEAGGGYGYTF. CDR3 nucleotides: TGCAGCGTTGAAGAGGCAGGGGGCGGCTATGGCTACACCTTC.

This clone was observed a few times. The gene calls are TRBV5-1 and TRBJ1-1, with D possibly being TRBD1 (5 bases). This CDR3 comprises 13 residues. CDR1 and CDR2 from the germline V gene are SGHRS and YFSETQ. Between the trimmed V and J ends, which lost 1 base and 3 bases, there was a span of 7 bases. CDR3 sequence: CASSLFRDTEAFF. The CDR3 DNA sequence: TGCGCCAGCAGCTTGTTCAGGGACACTGAAGCTTTCTTT.

This chain connects TRBV29-1 to TRBJ2-5; the D gene is possibly TRBD2 (5 bases). Trimming shortened V by 3 bases and J by 5 bases, and 10 bases separated the two germline ends. The length of the CDR3 is 12 residues. The germline V gene encodes CDR1 SQVTM and CDR2 ANQGSEA. CDR3 protein: CSVEGPGETQYF. Here the CDR3 DNA reads TGCAGCGTTGAGGGTCCGGGGGAGACCCAGTACTTC.

This chain connects TRBV4-1 to TRBJ1-6; TRBD1 matches 8 bases. The CDR3 spans 19 residues. CDR1 MGHRA and CDR2 YSYEKL come from the germline V gene. V lost 0 bases, J lost 6 bases, and 13 bases stayed unmatched. The chain's CDR3 is CASSQERLQTTGGNSPLHF. The CDR3 DNA reads TGCGCCAGCAGCCAAGAACGCCTCCAGACTACAGGGGGTAATTCACCCCTCCACTTT.

This clone occurred once. The chain links TRBV30 to TRBJ1-6; a weak D match, TRBD1 (5 bases). From germline, CDR1 is GTSNPN and CDR2 SVGIG (reference sequence). CDR3 length equals 12 residues. V was trimmed by 2 bases and J by 16 bases, leaving 15 bases between them. The CDR3 is CAWSSTAGPLHF. For the CDR3, the DNA is TGTGCCTGGAGTTCCACGGCAGGGCCTCTCCACTTT. The full variable domain, with the rest looked up from reference TRBV30 and TRBJ1-6, is SQTIHQWPATLVQPVGSPLSLECTVEGTSNPNLYWYRQAAGRGLQLLFYSVGIGQISSEVPQNLSASRPQDRQFILSSKKLLLSDSGFYLCAWSSTAGPLHFGNGTRLTVT.

The genes are TRBV29-1 and TRBJ2-7; 8 bases match TRBD1. Trimming took 7 bases from V and 7 from J; bases not matched to a gene: 6. CDR1 SQVTM and CDR2 ANQGSEA come from the germline V gene. The CDR3 totals 11 residues. The CDR3 nucleotides read TGCAGCGCTCAGGGGGCAGGGGAGCAGTACTTC. This sequence encodes CSAQGAGEQYF.

The genes are TRBV6-5 and TRBJ1-6; TRBD1 is a possible D gene (5 bases). CDR3 size: 14 residues. V lost 7 bases, J lost 9 bases, and 16 bases lay in between. Germline assignment: CDR1 MNHEY and CDR2 SVGAGI. This CDR3 is CASTPGALSSPLHF. The CDR3 DNA reads as TGTGCCAGCACCCCCGGGGCCCTAAGTTCACCCCTCCACTTT.